Sequencing of this TCR beta chain was carried out in a study of blood T cell repertoires in COVID-19. At the level of the study: The origin of the acute and convalescent COVID-19 samples was the United States, Italy and Spain. Sources were T cells, B-cell-depleted T cells, or PBMCs; the material itself was cDNA or gDNA.

Original processing notes: Nucleated cell number was recorded as an estimate derived from reference gene primer amplification. Here immunoSEQ multiplex PCR was the method, and the copy in TCRdb shows in-frame clones only, minus some. D and trimming come from the DNA, and the V and J calls and clone size come from that table. The sample carries 50,000 or so clones, 75% to 90% recorded once. Germline values: CDR1 SGHAT, CDR2 FQNNGV. The CDR3 covers 14 residues. Trimming shortened V by 1 base and J by 7 bases, and 10 bases separated the two germline ends. The sequence was collected from a man aged 65 to 85 with acute or convalescent COVID-19. V and J are TRBV11-2 and TRBJ1-4, with D hard to call. The sample consisted of peripheral blood. CDR3 in DNA: TGTGCCAGCAGCTTAGGCGACTGGAGTGAAAAACTGTTTTTT. Its translation is CASSLGDWSEKLFF.